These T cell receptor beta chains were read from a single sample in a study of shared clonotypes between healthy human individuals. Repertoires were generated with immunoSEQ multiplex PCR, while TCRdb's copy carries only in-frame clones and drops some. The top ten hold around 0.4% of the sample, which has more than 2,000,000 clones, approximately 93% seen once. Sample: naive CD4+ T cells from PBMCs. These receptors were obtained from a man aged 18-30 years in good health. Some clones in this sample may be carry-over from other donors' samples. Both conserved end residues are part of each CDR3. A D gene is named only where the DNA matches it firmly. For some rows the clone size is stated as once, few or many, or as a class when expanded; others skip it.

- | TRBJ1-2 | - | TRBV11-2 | CATGGRALGYTF | TGTGCCACGGGGGGCAGGGCCCTTGGCTACACCTTC
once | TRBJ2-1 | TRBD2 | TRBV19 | CASTLGLAAYNEQFF | TGTGCCAGTACCCTAGGACTAGCGGCTTACAATGAGCAGTTCTTC
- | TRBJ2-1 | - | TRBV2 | CASKMWEDNEQFF | TGTGCCAGTAAGATGTGGGAGGACAATGAGCAGTTCTTC
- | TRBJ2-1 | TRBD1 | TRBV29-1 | CSVPGAWDRGLNEQFF | TGCAGCGTGCCTGGAGCATGGGACAGGGGGTTGAATGAGCAGTTCTTC
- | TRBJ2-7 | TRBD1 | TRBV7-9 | CASSPQTGIVNEQYF | TGTGCCAGCAGCCCTCAGACAGGGATCGTCAACGAGCAGTACTTC
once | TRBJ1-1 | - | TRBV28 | CASTVRGFWETEAFF | TGTGCCAGCACCGTCCGGGGATTTTGGGAAACTGAAGCTTTCTTT
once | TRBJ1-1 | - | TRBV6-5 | CASTHGVTEAFF | TGTGCCAGTACCCATGGGGTAACTGAAGCTTTCTTT
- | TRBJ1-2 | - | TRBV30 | CAWVTENYGYTF | TGTGCCTGGGTGACAGAAAACTATGGCTACACCTTC
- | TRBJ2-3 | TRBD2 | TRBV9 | CASSGTSVVDTQYF | TGTGCCAGCAGCGGGACTAGCGTTGTAGATACGCAGTATTTT
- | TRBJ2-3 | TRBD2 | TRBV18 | CASSRGGTHTDTQYF | TGTGCCAGCTCCCGGGGGGGGACCCACACAGATACGCAGTATTTT
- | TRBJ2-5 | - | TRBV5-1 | CASSWTPRETQYF | TGCGCCAGCAGCTGGACACCTCGGGAGACCCAGTACTTC
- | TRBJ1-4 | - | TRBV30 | CAWSDLRRGREKLFF | TGTGCCTGGAGCGATCTCCGCCGGGGACGAGAAAAACTGTTTTTT
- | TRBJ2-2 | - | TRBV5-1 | CASSLMGNTGELFF | TGCGCCAGCAGCCTAATGGGGAACACCGGGGAGCTGTTTTTT
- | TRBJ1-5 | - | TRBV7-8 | CASSPQGGTQHF | TGTGCCAGCAGCCCACAGGGCGGTACCCAGCATTTT
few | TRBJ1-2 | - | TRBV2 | CASSTIQANYGYTF | TGTGCCAGCAGTACTATACAGGCAAACTATGGCTACACCTTC
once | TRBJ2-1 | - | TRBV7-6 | CASSLGGFSYNEQFF | TGTGCCAGCAGCTTAGGCGGGTTCTCCTACAATGAGCAGTTCTTC
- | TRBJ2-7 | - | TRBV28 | CASTGVSSYEQYF | TGTGCCAGCACGGGGGTGAGCTCCTACGAGCAGTACTTC
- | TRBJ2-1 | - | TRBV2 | CASSLDRSSYNEQFF | TGTGCCAGCAGTCTTGACAGGAGCTCCTACAATGAGCAGTTCTTC
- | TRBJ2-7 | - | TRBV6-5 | CVSKGPSYEQYF | TGTGTGTCGAAGGGTCCTTCCTACGAGCAGTACTTC
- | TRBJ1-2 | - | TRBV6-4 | CASSDNGGGYTF | TGTGCCAGCAGTGACAATGGGGGTGGCTACACCTTC
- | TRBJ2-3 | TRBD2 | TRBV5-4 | CASSGRLAGGVGDTQYF | TGTGCCAGCAGCGGAAGACTAGCGGGAGGAGTAGGAGATACGCAGTATTTT
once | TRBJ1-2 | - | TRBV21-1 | CASSKGGGHGYTF | TGTGCCAGCAGCAAAGGAGGGGGCCATGGCTACACCTTC
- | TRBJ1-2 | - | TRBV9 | CASSVGLRGYTF | TGTGCCAGCAGCGTAGGGCTACGCGGCTACACCTTC
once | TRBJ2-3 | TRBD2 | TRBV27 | CASSPLPVTSGRTDTQYF | TGTGCCAGCAGTCCCTTACCTGTGACTAGCGGGAGGACAGATACGCAGTATTTT
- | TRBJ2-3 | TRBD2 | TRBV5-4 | CASSFRAGVGTDTQYF | TGTGCCAGCAGCTTTAGAGCGGGAGTTGGAACAGATACGCAGTATTTT
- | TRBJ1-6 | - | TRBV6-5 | CASSYSSRGHSPLHF | TGTGCCAGCAGTTACTCGAGCAGGGGCCATTCACCCCTCCACTTT
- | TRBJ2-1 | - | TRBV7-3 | CASSPTRGLFDEQFF | TGTGCCAGCAGCCCAACTAGAGGGCTTTTCGATGAGCAGTTCTTC
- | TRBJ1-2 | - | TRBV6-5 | CASSYRGLSYGYTF | TGTGCCAGCAGTTATCGGGGACTGTCCTATGGCTACACCTTC
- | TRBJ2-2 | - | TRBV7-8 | CASSLGQGNTGELFF | TGTGCCAGCAGCTTAGGGCAGGGGAACACCGGGGAGCTGTTTTTT
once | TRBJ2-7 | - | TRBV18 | CASSFGQAGGYEQYF | TGTGCCAGCTCATTCGGACAGGCCGGGGGGTACGAGCAGTACTTC
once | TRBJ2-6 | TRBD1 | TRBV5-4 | CASSPGQGAGGANVLTF | TGTGCCAGCAGCCCCGGACAGGGGGCGGGAGGGGCCAACGTCCTGACTTTC
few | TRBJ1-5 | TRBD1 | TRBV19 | CASSIRLGQINQPQHF | TGTGCCAGTAGTATAAGGCTGGGACAGATCAATCAGCCCCAGCATTTT
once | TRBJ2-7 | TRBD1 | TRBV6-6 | CASSYGTGVPLEQYF | TGTGCCAGCAGTTACGGGACAGGGGTCCCGCTGGAGCAGTACTTC
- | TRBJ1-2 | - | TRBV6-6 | CASKGWTFGGYTF | TGTGCCAGCAAGGGTTGGACTTTCGGTGGCTACACCTTC
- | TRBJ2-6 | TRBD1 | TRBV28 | CASRAGTESSGANVLTF | TGTGCCAGCAGGGCCGGGACAGAGAGCTCTGGGGCCAACGTCCTGACTTTC
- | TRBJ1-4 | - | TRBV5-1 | CASSWDEGGGLFF | TGCGCCAGCAGCTGGGACGAGGGCGGTGGGCTGTTTTTT
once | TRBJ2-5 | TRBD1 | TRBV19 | CASSTGQGGEETQYF | TGTGCCAGTAGTACCGGACAGGGGGGAGAAGAGACCCAGTACTTC
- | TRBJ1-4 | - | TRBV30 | CAWTGGATNEKLFF | TGTGCCTGGACGGGGGGGGCAACTAATGAAAAACTGTTTTTT
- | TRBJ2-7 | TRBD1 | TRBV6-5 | CASSYRAGGAYEQYF | TGTGCCAGCAGTTACAGGGCAGGGGGCGCCTACGAGCAGTACTTC
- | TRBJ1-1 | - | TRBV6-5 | CASSYSMSRVRAFF | TGTGCCAGCAGTTACTCGATGTCTAGAGTAAGAGCTTTCTTT
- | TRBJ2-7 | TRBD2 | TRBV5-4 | CASSPRTRNEQYF | TGTGCCAGCAGCCCCAGGACTAGGAACGAGCAGTACTTC
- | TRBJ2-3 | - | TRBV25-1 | CSSGESTDTQYF | TGTTCCTCGGGAGAGAGCACAGATACGCAGTATTTT
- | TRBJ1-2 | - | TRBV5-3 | CARRETVYGYTF | TGTGCCAGAAGAGAGACAGTCTATGGCTACACCTTC
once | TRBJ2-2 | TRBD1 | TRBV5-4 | CASSHRGQGPTGELFF | TGTGCCAGCAGCCATCGCGGACAGGGCCCAACCGGGGAGCTGTTTTTT
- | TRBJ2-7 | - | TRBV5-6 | CASSFADRRIYEQYF | TGTGCCAGCAGCTTCGCTGACAGGAGGATCTACGAGCAGTACTTC